A selection of T cell receptor beta chains follows, all from one sample in a study of cytotoxic CD8 clonotypes in ibrutinib-treated CLL. The data were produced by immunoSEQ multiplex PCR, yet TCRdb's version contains in-frame clones alone and is incomplete. The repertoire consists of about 120,000 clones, with approximately 85% occurring once and the leading ten covering about 2%. This specimen consisted of PBMCs, obtained after 24 months of ibrutinib treatment. Receptors were obtained from a human donor with chronic lymphocytic leukemia. CDR3s include the opening cysteine and the closing phenylalanine or tryptophan.

TRBV9,CASSVIPSRGNEQFF
TRBV30,CAWREGMNTEAFF
TRBV5-4,CASSSGLPGTGELFF
TRBV14,CASSQRNTIYF
TRBV4-1,CASSQRTGDNYEQYF
TRBV20-1,CSASLRETQYF
TRBV9,CASSVAPTSGGRELFF
TRBV19,CASSVPRATYGYTF
TRBV19,CASSIKQGSEQYF
TRBV13,CASSLGQIGNTIYF
TRBV9,CASSVGRSNQPQHF
TRBV5-1,CASSLSTGGNEKLFF
TRBV5-6,CASSLEGVTGVNYGYTF
TRBV7-9,CASSSRTDQPQHF
TRBV5-4,CASPTQGLDLYGYTF
TRBV2,CASSPESGTQYF
TRBV28,CASRPTGEAFF
TRBV28,CASSPFGLAGGPKTQYF
TRBV5-1,CASSIASRRPYGYTF
TRBV15,CATMGLNYEQYF
TRBV28,CAIMGRGGMGKNGVYGYTF
TRBV10-3,CAISESNSAGPARNTEAFF
TRBV9,CASSVDAVGSPLHF
TRBV6-5,CASSYGTSGSKHEQYF
TRBV19,CATSDRYEQYF
TRBV5-1,CASSFLDGGNREGETQYF
TRBV6-5,CASSWGGSTDTQYF
TRBV28,CASSPSLLRAFF
TRBV7-9,CASSSEDTQYF
TRBV27,CASSFSGQPYNEQFF
TRBV19,CASSIRGQGGEQFF
TRBV4-3,CASSQAIGGSLYYGYTF
TRBV28,CASWEEDRGNYGYTF
TRBV28,CASSPQAGANVLTF
TRBV5-6,CASSLMATNEKLFF
TRBV2,CASSESDRGQFF
TRBV7-9,CASSHQGAGGRNQPQHF
TRBV4-2,CASSQEAGGNSNQPQHF
TRBV4-2,CASSQGSGRLQETQYF
TRBV7-2,CASSFLNEKLFF
TRBV7-9,CASSSGSGSSRFF
TRBV4-3,CASSQSPGNGYTF
TRBV6-1,CASSGDWYNEQFF